A selection of T cell receptor beta chains follows, all from one sample in a study of shared clonotypes between healthy human individuals. Data came from immunoSEQ multiplex PCR; TCRdb stores just in-frame clones and leaves some out. The sample holds roughly 1 million clones, about four fifths seen once. The sequencing sample was made of memory CD4+ T cells from PBMCs. These TCRs come from a man between 18 and 29 years old in good health. Some clones in this sample may be carry-over from other donors' samples. CDR3s include the opening cysteine and the closing phenylalanine or tryptophan. Fields, in order: CDR3 DNA, CDR3 protein, V gene, D gene, clone size, J gene. D genes are given only for firm matches. The listing skips clone size in some rows; elsewhere it reads once, few, many or a size class.

TGTGCCACCAGCAGAGTAATCAATAGGGGCTGGGGGGAAAAACTGTTTTTT	CATSRVINRGWGEKLFF	TRBV15	.	.	TRBJ1-4
TGTGCCACACGACAGGAGAGCTCCTACGAGCAGTACTTC	CATRQESSYEQYF	TRBV10-3	.	once	TRBJ2-7
TGTGCCAGCAGTCGATCTGCTCAAAGGGTCTTTGGATATGGCTACACCTTC	CASSRSAQRVFGYGYTF	TRBV7-3	.	.	TRBJ1-2
TGTGCCAGCAGCTTGCAGTTCACCGGGGAGCTGTTTTTT	CASSLQFTGELFF	TRBV7-9	.	.	TRBJ2-2
TGTGCCAGCAGCCTCCGGGCCCAAGACTTCTCCTACGAGCAGTACTTC	CASSLRAQDFSYEQYF	TRBV7-2	.	once	TRBJ2-7
TGTGCCAGCAGCTACCCAGAAAACACTGAAGCTTTCTTT	CASSYPENTEAFF	TRBV7-2	.	.	TRBJ1-1
TGCGCCAGCAGTGGACCGGGAGCGGTCCACGAGCAGTACTTC	CASSGPGAVHEQYF	TRBV10-1	.	.	TRBJ2-7
TGTGCCGCGGGGAGCACAGATACGCAGTATTTT	CAAGSTDTQYF	TRBV7-9	.	.	TRBJ2-3
TGTGCCTGGAGTGTAGGTAGCGGCCAAGAGACCCAGTACTTC	CAWSVGSGQETQYF	TRBV30	.	.	TRBJ2-5
TGCGCCAGCAGCATACAACCCTCGAACACTGAAGCTTTCTTT	CASSIQPSNTEAFF	TRBV5-1	.	many	TRBJ1-1
TGCTGCCAAGGGACTCGACATGGCTACACCTTC	CCQGTRHGYTF	TRBV20-1	.	.	TRBJ1-2
TGTGCCAGCAGTTATACCCGGACAGGGGGCTTCAACTATGGCTACACCTTC	CASSYTRTGGFNYGYTF	TRBV5-5	TRBD1	many	TRBJ1-2
TGTGCCAGCAGCCAAGATTCCGCGAGGATGAACACTGAAGCTTTCTTT	CASSQDSARMNTEAFF	TRBV4-2	.	.	TRBJ1-1
TGCGCCAGCAGTGGACATCTTTCGGGTGAAAAACTGTTTTTT	CASSGHLSGEKLFF	TRBV5-1	.	.	TRBJ1-4
TGTGCCAGCAGGATCAGCGGGAGTGGGGATACGCAGTATTTT	CASRISGSGDTQYF	TRBV6-1	TRBD2	once	TRBJ2-3
TGTGCCAGCAGAGGGGACAGGGCGAAAGAAAAACTGTTTTTT	CASRGDRAKEKLFF	TRBV7-9	TRBD1	.	TRBJ1-4
TGCGCCAGCAGCTACAGGAGCTCCTACGAGCAGTACTTC	CASSYRSSYEQYF	TRBV10-2	.	.	TRBJ2-7
TGTGCCAGCAGCTTAGTGGCAGGGGGAGGACAAGAGACCCAGTACTTC	CASSLVAGGGQETQYF	TRBV7-6	.	.	TRBJ2-5
TGTGCCAGCAGTCACAGGGACAATGAGCAGTTCTTC	CASSHRDNEQFF	TRBV27	.	.	TRBJ2-1
TGTGCCAGCAGTCAATCGGGGGCAAGAACCTACAATGAGCAGTTCTTC	CASSQSGARTYNEQFF	TRBV7-9	.	.	TRBJ2-1
TGTGCCAGCAGTCCCACGACCGGATATAGCACAGATACGCAGTATTTT	CASSPTTGYSTDTQYF	TRBV27	.	.	TRBJ2-3
TGTGCCAGCACGTCTAATGATGGCTACACCTTC	CASTSNDGYTF	TRBV28	.	few	TRBJ1-2
TGTGCCAGCCTAGTAAGGCCGGGACAGGGACGAGAGACCCAGTACTTC	CASLVRPGQGRETQYF	TRBV28	TRBD1	.	TRBJ2-5
TGTGCCAGCTCACCTCAAGAGACCCAGTACTTC	CASSPQETQYF	TRBV18	.	.	TRBJ2-5
TGTGCCAGCAGTTACTCCGCAGGGAGTCAGCCCCAGCATTTT	CASSYSAGSQPQHF	TRBV6-5	.	.	TRBJ1-5
TGTGCCAGCAGCTCCCGGGGGAGCGGGAGTTTCAATGAGCAGTTCTTC	CASSSRGSGSFNEQFF	TRBV7-9	TRBD2	.	TRBJ2-1
TGTGCCAGCAGTTTTGAGAGACAAGAGACCCAGTACTTC	CASSFERQETQYF	TRBV28	.	once	TRBJ2-5
TGTGCCAGTAGTATAGCGGCCAGAAACTATGGCTACACCTTC	CASSIAARNYGYTF	TRBV19	.	.	TRBJ1-2
TGTGCCAGCAGTGAACAGGGTACAATGGAGCAGTTCTTC	CASSEQGTMEQFF	TRBV6-1	.	.	TRBJ2-1
TGTGCCAGTAGTAAAGGGGACAGCCTCTCTGGGGCCAACGTCCTGACTTTC	CASSKGDSLSGANVLTF	TRBV19	TRBD1	once	TRBJ2-6
TGTGCCAGCAGTTTACCCGCCGGGACCCTTGGCGGCACCGGGGAGCTGTTTTTT	CASSLPAGTLGGTGELFF	TRBV28	.	.	TRBJ2-2
TGTGCCAGCAGCCCGGAGAGGGCGAACACTGAAGCTTTCTTT	CASSPERANTEAFF	TRBV11-2	.	few	TRBJ1-1
TGTGCCAGCAGCCTAGGGGGGACAGGGAATTATGGCTACACCTTC	CASSLGGTGNYGYTF	TRBV28	TRBD1	.	TRBJ1-2
TGTGCCAGCCGGCTGGGGGGCATTGACTATGGCTACACCTTC	CASRLGGIDYGYTF	TRBV6-5	.	.	TRBJ1-2
TGTGCCAGCAGCTTGAAAGACAGTACCGCTTTCTTT	CASSLKDSTAFF	TRBV5-4	.	.	TRBJ1-1
TGTGCCAGTAGTATAGAGGGGCGAGTTCAGCCCCAGCATTTT	CASSIEGRVQPQHF	TRBV19	.	.	TRBJ1-5
TGTGCCAGCAGTTTATCTAGACCGGGAGGAACCGGGGAGCTGTTTTTT	CASSLSRPGGTGELFF	TRBV28	TRBD2	.	TRBJ2-2
TGTGCCAGCAGTTACAATCGGAGGAGCACAGATACGCAGTATTTT	CASSYNRRSTDTQYF	TRBV6-5	.	.	TRBJ2-3
TGCGCCAGCAGCTTGGCGCGAGCGGGAGCAGATACGCAGTATTTT	CASSLARAGADTQYF	TRBV5-1	TRBD2	.	TRBJ2-3
TGTGCCAGCAGTTTACCGGGACTAGCGGACACAGATACGCAGTATTTT	CASSLPGLADTDTQYF	TRBV28	TRBD2	.	TRBJ2-3